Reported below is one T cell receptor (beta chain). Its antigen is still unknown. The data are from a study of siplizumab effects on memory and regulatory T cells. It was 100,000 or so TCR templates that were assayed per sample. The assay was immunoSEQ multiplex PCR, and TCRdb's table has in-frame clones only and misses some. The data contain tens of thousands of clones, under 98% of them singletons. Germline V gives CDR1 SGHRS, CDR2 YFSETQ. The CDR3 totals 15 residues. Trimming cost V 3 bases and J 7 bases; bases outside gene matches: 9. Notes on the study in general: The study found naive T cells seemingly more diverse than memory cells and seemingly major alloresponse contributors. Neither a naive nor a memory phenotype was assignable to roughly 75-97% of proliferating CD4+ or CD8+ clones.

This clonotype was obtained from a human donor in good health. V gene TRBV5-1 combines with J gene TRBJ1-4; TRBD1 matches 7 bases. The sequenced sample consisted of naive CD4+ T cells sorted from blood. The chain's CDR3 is CASSSWTGRGEKLFF. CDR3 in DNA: TGCGCCAGCAGCTCCTGGACAGGCCGGGGTGAAAAACTGTTTTTT.